This TCR beta chain was sequenced in a study of early T cells in non-severe SARS-CoV-2 infection. With V trimmed by 4 bases and J by 2 bases, 11 bases remained unmatched. This CDR3 spans 18 amino acids. Germline CDR1 SGHNT, CDR2 YENEEA. TCRdb redid the calling of the 5' RACE reads with MiXCR, one entry per CDR3 protein. Among 49,000 or so distinct CDR3 sequences, under 7% were seen once, and the ten largest hold less than 3.5%. The specimen comprised whole blood, sampled at baseline. The chain employs TRBV11-3 and TRBJ1-6; 7 bases align to TRBD1. The receptor was isolated from an adult who was a healthcare worker with PCR-confirmed SARS-CoV-2 infection or an uninfected control (not recorded which). The CDR3 is CASSSQTGDIPYNSPLHF. CDR3 DNA sequence: TGTGCCAGCAGCTCACAAACAGGGGACATTCCCTATAATTCACCCCTCCACTTT.